The T cell receptor (beta chain) described here comes from a study of T-cell memory formation after mild COVID-19. Regarding the study as a whole: CD4/CD8 balance characterized clones contracting day 15 to 85, and CD4+ skew characterized later expanders. Shrinking CD4+ clones resided mostly in CM and EM, and CD8+ ones in EMRA. Pre-infection memory contained some responding clones, which suggested that cross-reactive memory had joined.

As for this clonotype: The antigen remains undetermined.

Trimming stripped 2 bases from V and 9 bases from J, with 10 bases between. This CDR3 spans 12 amino acids. TCRdb independently ran MiXCR on the 5' RACE reads; one entry per CDR3 protein. Among 350,000 to 450,000 distinct CDR3 sequences listed, about 20% were seen once. What was sequenced was PBMCs or a T cell subset sorted from them (not recorded which). V and J are TRBV12-3 or TRBV12-4 and TRBJ1-2; D is undetermined. This TCR was recovered from an adult woman who had mild COVID-19 (a few samples of this study predate the infection). Cell type and time point are not known. CDR3: CASSLSGSSYTF. The CDR3 coding sequence is TGTGCCAGCAGTTTATCGGGGTCAAGCTACACCTTC.